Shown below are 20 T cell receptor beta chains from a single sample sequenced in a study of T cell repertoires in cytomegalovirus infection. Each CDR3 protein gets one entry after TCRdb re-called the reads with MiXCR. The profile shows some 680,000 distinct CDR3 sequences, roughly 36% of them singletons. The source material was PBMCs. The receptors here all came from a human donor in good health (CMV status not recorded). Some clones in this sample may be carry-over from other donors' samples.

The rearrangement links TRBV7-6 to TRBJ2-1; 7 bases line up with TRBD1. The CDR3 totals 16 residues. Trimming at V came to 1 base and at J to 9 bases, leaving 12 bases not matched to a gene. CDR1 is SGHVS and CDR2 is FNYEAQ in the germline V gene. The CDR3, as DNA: TGTGCCAGCAGCTTAGGGGCTAAAACCAGGGGGACTGAGCAGTTCTTC. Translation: CASSLGAKTRGTEQFF.

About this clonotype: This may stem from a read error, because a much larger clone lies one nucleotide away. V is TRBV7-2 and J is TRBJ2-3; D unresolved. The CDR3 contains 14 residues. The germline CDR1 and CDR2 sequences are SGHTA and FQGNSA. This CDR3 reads CASSLTAWGNTQSF. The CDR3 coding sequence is TGTGCCAGCAGCTTAACCGCGTGGGGTAATACGCAGTCTTTT.

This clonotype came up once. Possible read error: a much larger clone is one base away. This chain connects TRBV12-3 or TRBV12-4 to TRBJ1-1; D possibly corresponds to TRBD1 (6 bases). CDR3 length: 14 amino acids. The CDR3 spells CASSFGGPNTDAFF. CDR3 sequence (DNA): TGTGCCAGCAGTTTTGGGGGCCCGAACACTGATGCTTTCTTT.

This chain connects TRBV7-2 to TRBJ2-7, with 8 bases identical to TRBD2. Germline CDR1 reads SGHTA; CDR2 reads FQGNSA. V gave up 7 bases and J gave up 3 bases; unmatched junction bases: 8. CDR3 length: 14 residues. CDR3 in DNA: TGTGCCAGCAAACGGGGGGGGGTAAGCTACGAGCAGTACTTC. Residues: CASKRGGVSYEQYF.

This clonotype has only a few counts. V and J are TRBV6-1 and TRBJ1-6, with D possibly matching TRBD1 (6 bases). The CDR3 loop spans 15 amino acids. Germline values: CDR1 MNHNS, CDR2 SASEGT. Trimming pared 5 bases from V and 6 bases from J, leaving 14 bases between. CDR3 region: CASSPTGQGNSPLHF. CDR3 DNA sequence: TGTGCCAGCAGTCCCACAGGGCAGGGTAATTCACCCCTCCACTTT.

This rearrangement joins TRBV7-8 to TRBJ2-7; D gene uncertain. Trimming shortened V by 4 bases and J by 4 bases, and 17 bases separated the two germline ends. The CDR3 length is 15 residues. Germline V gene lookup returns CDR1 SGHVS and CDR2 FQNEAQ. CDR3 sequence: CASSYPDPDGYEQYF. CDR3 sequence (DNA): TGTGCCAGCAGCTACCCGGACCCCGATGGGTACGAGCAGTACTTC.

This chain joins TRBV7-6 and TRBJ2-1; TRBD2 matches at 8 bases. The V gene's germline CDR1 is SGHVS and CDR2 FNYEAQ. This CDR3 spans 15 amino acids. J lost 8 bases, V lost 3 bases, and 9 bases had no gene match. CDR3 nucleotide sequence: TGTGCCAGCAGCTTCGAGCGGGGGATCAACGATGAGCAGTTCTTC. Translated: CASSFERGINDEQFF.

CDR3 coding DNA: TGTGCCTCCAGCCAAGAATTCGACGGTTACAATGAGCAGTTCTTC. Translation: CASSQEFDGYNEQFF. The chain recombines TRBV3-1 with TRBJ2-1, with D hard to call. V lost 11 bases to trimming and J lost 4 bases, with 21 bases between them. CDR1 is LGHDT and CDR2 is YNNKEL in the germline V gene (reference sequence). This CDR3 is built from 15 residues.

The CDR3 coding sequence is TGCGCCAGCAGTCAACGGGATCAGCCCCAGCATTTT. Translating it yields CASSQRDQPQHF. The V call is TRBV23-1, the J call TRBJ1-5, with D unclear. TRBV23-1 is annotated as an ORF whose role is uncertain. With 2 bases removed from V and 5 bases from J, the gap between germline ends came to 4 bases. The CDR3 sequence is 12 residues long.

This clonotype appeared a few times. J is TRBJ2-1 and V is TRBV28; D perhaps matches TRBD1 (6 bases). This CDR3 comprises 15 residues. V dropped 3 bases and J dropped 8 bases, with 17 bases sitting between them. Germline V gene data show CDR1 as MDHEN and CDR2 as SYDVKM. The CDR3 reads CASSLDTGIPYEQFF. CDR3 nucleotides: TGTGCCAGCAGTTTGGATACAGGGATACCTTATGAGCAGTTCTTC.

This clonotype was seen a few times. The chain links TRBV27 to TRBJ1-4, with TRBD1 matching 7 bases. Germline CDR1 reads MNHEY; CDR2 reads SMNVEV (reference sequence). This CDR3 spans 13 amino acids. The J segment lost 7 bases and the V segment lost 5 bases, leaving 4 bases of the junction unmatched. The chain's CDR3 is CASSPNRGEKLFF. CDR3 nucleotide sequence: TGTGCCAGCAGTCCCAACAGGGGTGAAAAACTGTTTTTT.

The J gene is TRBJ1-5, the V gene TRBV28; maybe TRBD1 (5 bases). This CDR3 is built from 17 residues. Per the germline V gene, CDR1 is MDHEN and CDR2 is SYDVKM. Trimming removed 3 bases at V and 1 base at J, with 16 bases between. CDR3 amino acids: CASSLHRLGDSNQPQHF. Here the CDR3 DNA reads TGTGCCAGCAGTTTGCACAGGCTAGGCGACAGCAATCAGCCCCAGCATTTT.

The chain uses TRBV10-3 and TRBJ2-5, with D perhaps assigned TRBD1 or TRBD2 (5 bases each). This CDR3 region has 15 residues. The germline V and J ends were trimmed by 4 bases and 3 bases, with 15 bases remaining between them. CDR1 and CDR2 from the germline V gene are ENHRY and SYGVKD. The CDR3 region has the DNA TGTGCCATCAGTGTTGTCGGGACCGGTAAAGAGACCCAGTACTTC. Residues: CAISVVGTGKETQYF.

CDR3 protein: CASIAGTGRLDNQPQHF. CDR3 sequence (DNA): TGTGCCAGCATAGCCGGGACAGGTAGGTTGGACAATCAGCCCCAGCATTTT. The chain uses TRBV12-3 or TRBV12-4 and TRBJ1-5, with 8 bases that match TRBD1. V lost 7 bases to trimming and J lost 3 bases; unmatched junction nucleotides: 14. This CDR3 contains 17 residues.

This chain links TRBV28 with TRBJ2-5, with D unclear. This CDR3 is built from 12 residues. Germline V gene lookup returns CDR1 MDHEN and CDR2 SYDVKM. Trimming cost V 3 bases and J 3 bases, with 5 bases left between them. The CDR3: CASSFTKETQYF. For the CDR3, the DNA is TGTGCCAGCAGTTTTACGAAAGAGACCCAGTACTTC.

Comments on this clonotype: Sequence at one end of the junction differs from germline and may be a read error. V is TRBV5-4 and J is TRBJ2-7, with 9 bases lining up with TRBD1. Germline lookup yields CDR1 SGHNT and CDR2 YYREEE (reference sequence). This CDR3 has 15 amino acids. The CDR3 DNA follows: TGTGACAGCAGCTCGTGGGGACAGGGAGACTACGAGCAGTACTTC. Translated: CDSSSWGQGDYEQYF.

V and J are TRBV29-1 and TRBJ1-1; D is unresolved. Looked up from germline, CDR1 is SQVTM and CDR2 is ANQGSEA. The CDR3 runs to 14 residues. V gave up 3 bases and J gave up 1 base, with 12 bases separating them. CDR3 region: CSVDALRGNTEAFF. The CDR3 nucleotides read TGCAGCGTTGACGCATTGCGGGGGAACACTGAAGCTTTCTTT. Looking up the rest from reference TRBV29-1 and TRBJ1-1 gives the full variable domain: SAVISQKPSRDICQRGTSLTIQCQVDSQVTMMFWYRQQPGQSLTLIATANQGSEATYESGFVIDKFPISRPNLTFSTLTVSNMSPEDSSIYLCSVDALRGNTEAFFGQGTRLTVV.

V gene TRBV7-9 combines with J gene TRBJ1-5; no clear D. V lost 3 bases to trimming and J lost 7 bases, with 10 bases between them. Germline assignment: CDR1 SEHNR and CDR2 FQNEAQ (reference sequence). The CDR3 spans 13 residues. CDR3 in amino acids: CASSFFDRQPQHF. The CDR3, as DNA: TGTGCCAGCAGCTTCTTTGACCGGCAGCCCCAGCATTTT.

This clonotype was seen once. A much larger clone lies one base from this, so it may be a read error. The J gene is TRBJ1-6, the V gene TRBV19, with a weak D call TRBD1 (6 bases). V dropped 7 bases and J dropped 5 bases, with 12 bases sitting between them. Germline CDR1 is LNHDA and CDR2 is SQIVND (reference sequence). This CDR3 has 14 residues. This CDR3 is CASIPDRHNSPLHF. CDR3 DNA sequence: TGTGCCAGTATTCCGGACAGACATAATTCACCCCTCCACTTT.

CDR3 nucleotide sequence: TGCAGTGCTACGGACAGACTCTACTATGGCTACACCTTC. Its protein is CSATDRLYYGYTF. This rearrangement joins TRBV20-1 to TRBJ1-2; D possibly corresponds to TRBD1 (6 bases). This CDR3 has 13 amino acids. V lost 4 bases to trimming and J lost 3 bases, with 12 bases between them. Looked up from germline, CDR1 is DFQATT and CDR2 is SNEGSKA (reference sequence).